Listed below are T cell receptor beta chains from one sample, sequenced in a study of blood T cell repertoires in COVID-19. Assay: immunoSEQ multiplex PCR; the TCRdb copy retains only in-frame clones and omits some. In the table there are around 250,000 clones, about 83% of which are singletons. The sample comprised peripheral blood. The receptors shown here come from a man aged 40-49 years with active or convalescent COVID-19. Both conserved end residues are trimmed from each CDR3.

v_gene,j_gene,CDR3aa
TRBV29-1,TRBJ1-3,SVVPGTEQGNTIY
TRBV20-1,TRBJ2-1,SASPRDRASLVGDEQF
TRBV19,TRBJ2-2,ASHGTSGSGGELF
TRBV14,TRBJ1-2,ASSPFPRVAYGYT
TRBV6-5,TRBJ1-1,ASGPGQGLTEAF
TRBV19,TRBJ1-5,ASSQGDGGQPQH
TRBV29-1,TRBJ2-1,SVAPGTGYNEQF
TRBV2,TRBJ2-1,ASSRDRAYNEQF
TRBV7-3,TRBJ2-1,ASSGDSYNNEQF
TRBV29-1,TRBJ2-5,SVEDISGGIFTIETQY